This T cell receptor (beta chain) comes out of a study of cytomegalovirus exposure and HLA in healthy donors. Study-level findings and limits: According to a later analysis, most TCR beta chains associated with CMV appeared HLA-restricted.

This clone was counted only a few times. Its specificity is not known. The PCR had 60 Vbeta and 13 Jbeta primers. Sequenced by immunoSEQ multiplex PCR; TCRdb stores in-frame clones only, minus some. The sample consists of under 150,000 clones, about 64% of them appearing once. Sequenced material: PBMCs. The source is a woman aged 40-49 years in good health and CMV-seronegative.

CDR3 amino acids: CASSEEGLRDHTDTQYF. The CDR3 DNA sequence: TGTGCCAGCAGTGAAGAAGGGTTGAGGGATCACACAGATACGCAGTATTTT. The chain employs TRBV6-1 and TRBJ2-3, with D possibly TRBD2 on 5 matching bases. Trimming took off 1 base at V and 2 bases at J, with 16 bases between the two ends. This CDR3 spans 17 amino acids. Per germline, CDR1 MNHNS and CDR2 SASEGT.